This TCR beta chain was identified during a study of Graves' ophthalmopathy and Graves' hyperthyroidism. Trimming removed 7 bases from V and 5 bases from J, with 24 bases in between. The CDR3 has 16 residues. This clonotype showed up many times. Beta-chain TCR CDR3 regions were amplified from RNA transcripts. HTBI primers served in a first-round RT-PCR, which a second-round multiplex PCR followed. TCRdb passed the multiplex PCR reads through MiXCR, listing each CDR3 protein once. The sample carries over 500,000 distinct CDR3 sequences, 22% recorded once. This sequence originates from a woman aged 18-35 years with stable Graves' hyperthyroidism. Some clones in this sample may be carry-over from other donors' samples. Sequenced input: peripheral blood. This rearrangement joins TRBV12-3 or TRBV12-4 to TRBJ2-7; D is undetermined. CDR3 DNA: TGTGCCAGCACCGACTTGGGCGACCAAGGCCTCCACGAGCAGTACTTC. Protein sequence: CASTDLGDQGLHEQYF.